One and the same sample provided the 10 T cell receptor beta chains below, sequenced in a study of shared clonotypes between healthy human individuals. The table came from immunoSEQ multiplex PCR; TCRdb's copy has only in-frame clones and leaves some out. The sample yields some 120,000 clones, more than 65% seen once. The sample consisted of memory CD8+ T cells sorted from blood. Subset here: CD45RO+ cells pooled with CCR7-negative TemRA cells. All receptors come from a woman younger than 45 in good health.

The chain joins TRBV4-1 to TRBJ2-1; no definite D call. The CDR3 has 18 residues. The germline V gene encodes CDR1 MGHRA and CDR2 YSYEKL. The germline V and J ends were trimmed by 1 base and 0 bases, with 16 bases remaining between them. The CDR3 loop is CASSQVLPRGVSYNEQFF. CDR3 coding DNA: TGCGCCAGCAGCCAAGTTTTGCCGCGTGGGGTCTCCTACAATGAGCAGTTCTTC.

V gene TRBV6-4 combines with J gene TRBJ2-3, with 7 bases matching TRBD1. Germline trimming cut 6 bases from V and 4 bases from J; bases unmatched to any gene: 7. CDR3 length: 14 amino acids. Germline V lookup: CDR1 MRHNA, CDR2 SNTAGT. The CDR3: CASRTGPASDTQYF. The CDR3 DNA is TGTGCCAGCAGGACAGGGCCCGCTTCAGATACGCAGTATTTT.

This clone has only one observation. This chain joins TRBV7-9 and TRBJ2-3; tentative D call: TRBD1 (5 bases). Germline V CDR1 and CDR2: SEHNR, FQNEAQ (reference sequence). V was pared by 5 bases and J by 1 base, with 19 bases between. The length of the CDR3 is 17 residues. The DNA of the CDR3 is TGTGCCAGCAGCCCGAAGTCGCAGGGCCCGGGCACAGATACGCAGTATTTT. It codes for CASSPKSQGPGTDTQYF. Full variable domain (rest looked up from reference TRBV7-9 and TRBJ2-3): DTGVSQNPRHKITKRGQNVTFRCDPISEHNRLYWYRQTLGQGPEFLTYFQNEAQLEKSRLLSDRFSAERPKGSFSTLEIQRTEQGDSAMYLCASSPKSQGPGTDTQYFGPGTRLTVL.

This clone appeared a single time. The V call is TRBV4-1, the J call TRBJ2-7; D uncertain. The V gene lost 1 base and the J gene lost 2 bases, with 12 bases spanning the gap. Germline assignment: CDR1 MGHRA and CDR2 YSYEKL. CDR3 size: 15 residues. DNA for the CDR3: TGCGCCAGCAGCCAAGTGGCCAACGAGCCCTACGAGCAGTACTTC. It translates to CASSQVANEPYEQYF.

This clone was detected a few times. The chain recombines TRBV28 with TRBJ2-7; TRBD2 matches 8 bases. The CDR3 runs 16 residues. V was pared by 3 bases and J by 0 bases, with 7 bases of the junction left unmatched. CDR1 MDHEN and CDR2 SYDVKM come from the germline V gene. CDR3 bases: TGTGCCAGCAGTTTCCCACGAGCGGGGGTCTCCTACGAGCAGTACTTC. Protein: CASSFPRAGVSYEQYF. Drawing the rest from reference TRBV28 and TRBJ2-7, the complete variable domain is DVKVTQSSRYLVKRTGEKVFLECVQDMDHENMFWYRQDPGLGLRLIYFSYDVKMKEKGDIPEGYSVSREKKERFSLILESASTNQTSMYLCASSFPRAGVSYEQYFGPGTRLTVT.

The rearrangement links TRBV19 to TRBJ1-1, with D hard to call. Per germline, CDR1 LNHDA and CDR2 SQIVND (reference sequence). The V and J ends lost 3 bases and 0 bases respectively, with 14 bases between them. The CDR3 is made up of 16 amino acids. CDR3 DNA sequence: TGTGCCAGTAGTATTGCGGCAGGATTTATGAACACTGAAGCTTTCTTT. This gives the protein CASSIAAGFMNTEAFF.

The J gene is TRBJ2-1, the V gene TRBV29-1, with TRBD1 identical over 10 bases. With 6 bases clipped from V and 4 bases from J, the junction kept 6 bases outside the gene matches. CDR1 is SQVTM and CDR2 is ANQGSEA in the germline V gene. The CDR3 is 14 amino acids. As DNA, the CDR3 is TGCAGCGTCTCCGGGACAGGGGATTACAATGAGCAGTTCTTC. Its translation is CSVSGTGDYNEQFF.

This chain links TRBV25-1 with TRBJ2-3; D gene uncertain. CDR3 length equals 11 residues. CDR1 MGHDK and CDR2 SYGVNS come from the germline V gene. The V gene lost 9 bases and the J gene lost 2 bases, with 6 bases spanning the gap. CDR3 loop: CASTDTDTQYF. CDR3 nucleotide sequence: TGTGCCAGTACGGACACAGATACGCAGTATTTT.

The V call is TRBV29-1, the J call TRBJ2-5, with TRBD2 as a possible D gene (7 bases). Trimming pared 6 bases from V and 9 bases from J, leaving 17 bases between. The CDR3 contains 12 residues. Germline V gives CDR1 SQVTM, CDR2 ANQGSEA. The CDR3 spells CSVGGGRRAQYF. The CDR3 DNA reads TGCAGCGTAGGGGGGGGCCGTAGGGCCCAGTACTTC.

The chain has TRBV25-1 and TRBJ1-1; no reliable D call. Trimming took 5 bases from V and 1 from J, leaving 11 bases between them. Germline values: CDR1 MGHDK, CDR2 SYGVNS. The CDR3 sequence is 14 residues long. CDR3 sequence (DNA): TGTGCCAGCAGTCTAGTAGCTGAGAACACTGAAGCTTTCTTT. Translated: CASSLVAENTEAFF. The variable domain in full, with the rest retrieved from reference TRBV25-1 and TRBJ1-1, is EADIYQTPRYLVIGTGKKITLECSQTMGHDKMYWYQQDPGMELHLIHYSYGVNSTEKGDLSSESTVSRIRTEHFPLTLESARPSHTSQYLCASSLVAENTEAFFGQGTRLTVV.